This TCR delta chain was sequenced during a study of gamma-delta chains in newborns, infants, children (dated by TCRdb to between 2018 and 2021). As for the study more broadly: In the study title, it is stated that polyclonal expansion of innate gammadelta T cells is driven by microbial exposure immediately after birth. How innate gammadelta T cell populations in human newborns were shaped by microbial exposure immediately after birth was investigated in the study.

Reading from cysteine to phenylalanine, the CDR3 counts 17 amino acids. Just CDR3 DNA is preserved here, 51 bases in frame from base 1. CDR1 and CDR2, looked up from the germline V gene, are GEAIGNYY and EKD. TCRdb records Illumina MiSeq as the sequencer. TCRdb reran clone calling on the public reads with CATT; rows sharing one DNA sequence were then combined. The sample table lists more than 9,000 delta-chain clones, 9% to 10% of them with a count of one. Clones ranked in the top ten supply 8% to 10% of the sample. In this sample, this clone turned up a few times. No antigen is known for it. A far larger clone is one base from this, pointing to a likely read error.

The sample consisted of blood. This clonotype was obtained from a child who was a newborn, infant or young child, either healthy, febrile or measles-vaccinated (not recorded which). The receptor chain draws on TRDV2 and TRDJ1; TRDD3 agrees with 12 junctional bases. The nucleotide sequence is given as TGTGCCCGTGACGCCCTGCTGGGGGATACGCGTTACGATAAACTCATCTTT. Its protein reads: CARDALLGDTRYDKLIF.